The 24 T cell receptor beta chains in this list originate from one sample, sequenced in a study of cytomegalovirus exposure and HLA in healthy donors. The PCR ran on 60 Vbeta and 13 Jbeta primers. Sequencing used immunoSEQ multiplex PCR; TCRdb keeps in-frame clones, though not all of them. This repertoire shows 78,000 or so clones, approximately 65% found once; its top ten account for 4.4%. Source material: PBMCs. The receptors come from a male donor in good health and CMV-seropositive.

This clone was recorded a few times. This chain uses TRBV28 with TRBJ1-3; D unresolved. Germline CDR1 and CDR2: MDHEN and SYDVKM. The CDR3 extends over 14 amino acids. V was pared by 10 bases and J by 0 bases, with 13 bases between. DNA of the CDR3: TGTGCCATTACCGAGGCCCGCTCTGGAAACACCATATATTTT. Amino acids: CAITEARSGNTIYF.

The chain combines TRBV5-1 with TRBJ2-1, with no clear D. Trimming cost V 3 bases and J 0 bases, with 10 bases left between them. Germline CDR1 SGHRS, CDR2 YFSETQ. The CDR3 is 15 residues long. The CDR3 loop reads CASSSPASSYNEQFF. CDR3 bases: TGCGCCAGCAGCTCCCCAGCTAGCTCCTACAATGAGCAGTTCTTC.

This clone has only a few counts. This chain links TRBV27 with TRBJ1-5; TRBD1 might be the D (5 bases). Trimming left V 5 bases short and J 6 bases short, with 11 bases between. Germline-derived CDR1 and CDR2 are MNHEY and SMNVEV (reference sequence). The CDR3 extends over 13 amino acids. The CDR3 nucleotides read TGTGCCAGCAGTCTGGATAGGGGTCAGCCCCAGCATTTT. Encoded protein: CASSLDRGQPQHF.

This clone was picked up one time. The chain has TRBV7-2 and TRBJ2-7; 7 nucleotides align to TRBD1. This CDR3 spans 15 amino acids. V lost 5 bases, J lost 7 bases, and 14 bases stayed unmatched. CDR1 and CDR2 from the germline V gene are SGHTA and FQGNSA. The CDR3 sequence: CASSTRATGVWEQYF. The CDR3 DNA is TGTGCCAGCAGCACCAGGGCCACAGGGGTGTGGGAGCAGTACTTC. Full variable domain (outside the CDR3, taken from reference TRBV7-2 and TRBJ2-7): GAGVSQSPSNKVTEKGKDVELRCDPISGHTALYWYRQSLGQGLEFLIYFQGNSAPDKSGLPSDRFSAERTGGSVSTLTIQRTQQEDSAVYLCASSTRATGVWEQYFGPGTRLTVT.

CDR3 residues: CASSVQDAARGEQFF. In DNA, the CDR3 is TGCGCCAGCAGTGTCCAGGACGCCGCTCGGGGTGAGCAGTTCTTC. V is TRBV10-2 and J is TRBJ2-1; D may be TRBD2 (5 bases). V lost 4 bases and J lost 9, with 19 bases in between. From germline, CDR1 is WSHSY and CDR2 SAAADI. The CDR3 is 15 residues long.

The chain is built from TRBV6-1 and TRBJ1-5; 9 nucleotides agree with TRBD1. Germline CDR1 MNHNS, CDR2 SASEGT. The CDR3 runs 15 residues. J was trimmed by 6 bases and V by 6 bases; bases with no gene match: 9. CDR3 nucleotide sequence: TGTGCCAGCAGAGGGACAGGGAGGGTGGCTCAGCCCCAGCATTTT. As protein: CASRGTGRVAQPQHF.

V is TRBV6-5 and J is TRBJ1-2; tentative D call: TRBD1 (6 bases). The germline V gene has CDR1 MNHEY and CDR2 SVGAGI. V lost 6 bases and J lost 2, with 13 bases in between. The CDR3 contains 14 residues. The CDR3 region is CASRRDRTNYGYTF. The CDR3 DNA reads as TGTGCCAGCAGACGCGACAGGACGAACTATGGCTACACCTTC.

The V and J genes are TRBV7-2 and TRBJ2-2, with D unresolved. The germline V and J ends were trimmed by 1 base and 4 bases, with 10 bases remaining between them. This CDR3 has 15 amino acids. The V gene's germline CDR1 is SGHTA and CDR2 FQGNSA. The CDR3 sequence is CASSLVTHGTGELFF. CDR3 nucleotides: TGTGCCAGCAGCTTAGTGACTCATGGCACCGGGGAGCTGTTTTTT.

This clone was seen more than once but under ten times. This chain uses TRBV18 with TRBJ2-1, with TRBD2 as a possible D gene (6 bases). The CDR3 is made up of 15 amino acids. Germline V CDR1 and CDR2: KGHSH, LQKENI. Trimming stripped 2 bases from V and 7 bases from J, with 15 bases between. This CDR3 is CASSPGLNGGNEQFF. CDR3 in DNA: TGTGCCAGCTCACCAGGACTTAACGGAGGGAATGAGCAGTTCTTC.

This chain joins TRBV25-1 and TRBJ2-1; tentative D call: TRBD2 (5 bases). This CDR3 has 18 residues. The germline V gene has CDR1 MGHDK and CDR2 SYGVNS. Trimming took 5 bases from V and 2 from J, leaving 22 bases between them. The CDR3 protein is CASSPSSRLSPTYNEQFF. The CDR3 DNA sequence: TGTGCCAGCAGTCCCTCCTCCCGACTATCCCCCACCTACAATGAGCAGTTCTTC.

This clone came up a few times. The chain employs TRBV6-6 and TRBJ2-7; weak D call: TRBD1 (6 bases). This CDR3 region has 14 residues. CDR1 is MNHNY, CDR2 SVGAGI, per germline (reference sequence). Trimming removed 8 bases from V and 3 bases from J, with 17 bases in between. The CDR3 nucleotides read TGTGCCAGCCCGCGAGGGGGAGCTTTCTACGAGCAGTACTTC. It encodes CASPRGGAFYEQYF.

The rearrangement links TRBV6-1 to TRBJ2-3; TRBD1 aligns across 7 bases. V shed 5 bases and J 0 bases; nucleotides not matched to a gene: 5. This CDR3 is 15 amino acids long. Germline lookup yields CDR1 MNHNS and CDR2 SASEGT. CDR3 amino acids: CASSPRDSSTDTQYF. In nucleotides, the CDR3 is TGTGCCAGCAGTCCCCGGGACAGTAGCACAGATACGCAGTATTTT.

The chain links TRBV29-1 to TRBJ1-1; 8 positions agree with TRBD1. CDR1 is SQVTM and CDR2 is ANQGSEA in the germline V gene. V lost 6 bases and J lost 4; bases outside the gene matches: 10. The CDR3 consists of 14 residues. The DNA of the CDR3 is TGCAGCGTAAAACCCAGGGGGCATCCCACTGAAGCTTTCTTT. This encodes CSVKPRGHPTEAFF.

This clone has at least ten counts. The CDR3 loop is CASSQPGRTSGDTQYF. The CDR3 coding sequence is TGCGCCAGCAGCCAACCTGGGCGGACTTCGGGGGATACGCAGTATTTT. The rearrangement uses TRBV4-1 and TRBJ2-3; D perhaps matches TRBD2 (5 bases). Germline-derived CDR1 and CDR2 are MGHRA and YSYEKL. The CDR3 covers 16 residues. Between the trimmed V and J ends, which lost 2 bases and 6 bases, there was a span of 18 bases.

The chain links TRBV27 to TRBJ2-7; D is perhaps TRBD2 (6 bases). V dropped 3 bases and J dropped 3 bases, with 9 bases sitting between them. CDR3 length: 13 residues. The germline CDR1 and CDR2 sequences are MNHEY and SMNVEV (reference sequence). For the CDR3, the DNA is TGTGCCAGCAGTTTTGGGACTCACTACGAGCAGTACTTC. Translation gives CASSFGTHYEQYF.

The chain is built from TRBV28 and TRBJ2-2, with D unresolved. V was cut by 10 bases and J by 4 bases, with 16 bases left in between. The length of the CDR3 is 14 residues. CDR1 and CDR2 (germline): MDHEN, SYDVKM. The CDR3 DNA reads TGTGCCATCAAAGCGAGAGCGCGCACCGGGGAGCTGTTTTTT. Translating gives CAIKARARTGELFF.

A single count supports this clone. The gene calls are TRBV2 and TRBJ2-2; 8 bases line up with TRBD2. CDR3 length: 14 amino acids. Per germline, CDR1 SNHLY and CDR2 FYNNEI. The V and J ends lost 6 bases and 5 bases, in that order; junction bases with no gene match: 5. The CDR3 is CASSPGGGTGELFF. The CDR3 coding sequence is TGTGCCAGCAGCCCGGGGGGGGGTACCGGGGAGCTGTTTTTT.

The rearrangement joins TRBV5-1 to TRBJ2-6; D is possibly TRBD2 (6 bases). This CDR3 is 17 amino acids long. Trimming removed 4 bases at V and 2 bases at J, with 16 bases between. The germline V gene has CDR1 SGHRS and CDR2 YFSETQ. The CDR3 loop is CASSRGSGLTGANVLTF. CDR3 DNA sequence: TGCGCCAGCAGCCGGGGGTCGGGGTTGACTGGGGCCAACGTCCTGACTTTC.

J is TRBJ2-7 and V is TRBV7-9; 8 bases are a match to TRBD2. CDR1 is SEHNR and CDR2 is FQNEAQ in the germline V gene (reference sequence). The CDR3 runs to 14 residues. J gave up 4 bases and V 1 base, and 3 bases lay outside the gene matches. The CDR3 DNA reads as TGTGCCAGCAGCTTAGACGGGGGGGGGTACGAGCAGTACTTC. This gives the protein CASSLDGGGYEQYF.

The chain combines TRBV14 with TRBJ2-6; perhaps TRBD1 as D (5 bases). With 3 bases removed from V and 0 bases from J, the gap between germline ends came to 12 bases. Germline CDR1 is SGHDN and CDR2 is FVKESK. This CDR3 contains 17 residues. The CDR3 is CASSHRAWSSGANVLTF. DNA of the CDR3: TGTGCCAGCAGCCACAGGGCTTGGAGCTCTGGGGCCAACGTCCTGACTTTC.

The genes are TRBV5-1 and TRBJ2-2; D is undetermined. Germline assignment: CDR1 SGHRS and CDR2 YFSETQ. V lost 5 bases, J lost 1 base, and 6 bases lay in between. The CDR3 loop spans 13 amino acids. For the CDR3, the DNA is TGCGCCAGCAGTGGGCAGAACACCGGGGAGCTGTTTTTT. It codes for CASSGQNTGELFF. The full variable domain, its missing parts supplied by reference TRBV5-1 and TRBJ2-2, is KAGVTQTPRYLIKTRGQQVTLSCSPISGHRSVSWYQQTPGQGLQFLFEYFSETQRNKGNFPGRFSGRQFSNSRSEMNVSTLELGDSALYLCASSGQNTGELFFGEGSRLTVL.

The genes are TRBV19 and TRBJ1-1, with D perhaps matching TRBD1 (6 bases). V dropped 9 bases and J dropped 1 base, with 15 bases sitting between them. The CDR3 covers 14 residues. The germline CDR1 and CDR2 sequences are LNHDA and SQIVND (reference sequence). The CDR3 is CASHTGTPNTEAFF. CDR3 sequence (DNA): TGTGCCAGCCACACCGGGACACCGAACACTGAAGCTTTCTTT.

The chain is built from TRBV9 and TRBJ1-5; tentative D call: TRBD1 (5 bases). The V and J ends lost 3 bases and 0 bases respectively, with 7 bases between them. Germline assignment: CDR1 SGDLS and CDR2 YYNGEE. The CDR3 covers 14 residues. CDR3 sequence reads: CASSEGSSNQPQHF. CDR3 DNA: TGTGCCAGCAGCGAGGGGTCTAGCAATCAGCCCCAGCATTTT.

This clone showed up just a few times. The gene calls are TRBV19 and TRBJ2-5; 10 nucleotides match TRBD1. Germline V gives CDR1 LNHDA, CDR2 SQIVND (reference sequence). With V trimmed by 6 bases and J by 5 bases, 9 bases remained unmatched. This CDR3 spans 15 amino acids. This CDR3 reads CASRPPGQGPETQYF. CDR3 bases: TGTGCCAGTAGGCCTCCGGGACAGGGGCCTGAGACCCAGTACTTC.